Following are 14 T cell receptor beta chains from one sample sequenced in a study of radiation and T cells in renal cell carcinoma. Assay: immunoSEQ multiplex PCR; the TCRdb copy retains only in-frame clones and omits some. The sample contains about 140,000 clones, approximately 87% of which appear only once. Time point described: baseline pretreatment blood. Treatment described: 15 Gy SBRT to primary tumor, nephrectomy 4 weeks later. This material consisted of blood, taken from a patient whose treatment included radiotherapy and nephrectomy. The origin of the receptors is a woman aged 45-59 years with renal cell carcinoma.

The chain combines TRBV27 with TRBJ1-1; 9 nucleotides agree with TRBD1. The CDR3 loop spans 15 amino acids. With V trimmed by 3 bases and J by 4 bases, 6 bases remained unmatched. Germline V gives CDR1 MNHEY, CDR2 SMNVEV (reference sequence). The CDR3 reads CASSFDRGSCTEAFF. The CDR3 DNA follows: TGTGCCAGCAGTTTTGACAGGGGGAGTTGCACTGAAGCTTTCTTT.

The chain employs TRBV6-5 and TRBJ2-7, with 10 bases matching TRBD1. Per the germline V gene, CDR1 is MNHEY and CDR2 is SVGAGI. Losses at the gene ends were 6 bases for V and 5 bases for J; bases not matched to a gene: 4. The length of the CDR3 is 13 residues. Here the CDR3 DNA reads TGTGCCAGCAGGCCCGGGACAGGGGACGAGCAGTACTTC. This gives the protein CASRPGTGDEQYF.

The CDR3 sequence is CAWSDQGSYGYTF. The CDR3 DNA follows: TGTGCCTGGAGTGACCAGGGGTCCTATGGCTACACCTTC. The chain links TRBV30 to TRBJ1-2; possibly TRBD1 for D (6 bases). Germline CDR1 GTSNPN, CDR2 SVGIG (reference sequence). Deletions cut 1 base from V and 4 bases from J, with 10 bases between. This CDR3 is built from 13 residues.

The chain couples TRBV29-1 to TRBJ1-2, with a weak D call TRBD1 (6 bases). From germline, CDR1 is SQVTM and CDR2 ANQGSEA. The CDR3 contains 14 residues. The V end was cut by 0 bases, the J end by 4 bases, with 12 bases between. CDR3 DNA sequence: TGCAGCGTTGAAGAGGGGGCGACCCCCTATGGCTACACCTTC. Translation gives CSVEEGATPYGYTF.

CDR3 DNA: TGTGCCAGCCTAGGGGACTACGAGCAGTACTTC. This gives the protein CASLGDYEQYF. V and J are TRBV2 and TRBJ2-7; possibly TRBD1 for D (5 bases). CDR3 size: 11 residues. Trimming left V 8 bases short and J 3 bases short, with 8 bases between. The germline gives CDR1 SNHLY, CDR2 FYNNEI.

V is TRBV9 and J is TRBJ2-5, with 7 positions matching TRBD2. The germline CDR1 and CDR2 sequences are SGDLS and YYNGEE. The CDR3 length is 14 residues. The junction had 8 bases not matched to a gene; V was cut back by 4 bases and J by 5 bases. CDR3 nucleotides: TGTGCCAGCAGCCCTCTAGGGGAGGGGGAGACCCAGTACTTC. Protein: CASSPLGEGETQYF.

The chain recombines TRBV5-1 with TRBJ1-1, with 7 bases fitting TRBD1. The CDR3 has 14 residues. From germline, CDR1 is SGHRS and CDR2 YFSETQ. Trimming took 0 bases from V and 4 from J; bases not matched to a gene: 3. The CDR3 loop reads CASSLAQGSTEAFF. DNA for the CDR3: TGCGCCAGCAGCTTGGCACAGGGGAGCACTGAAGCTTTCTTT.

V usage is TRBV29-1 and J usage is TRBJ1-1; D is uncertain. Germline CDR1 SQVTM, CDR2 ANQGSEA. The CDR3 length is 14 residues. Deletions cut 7 bases from V and 0 bases from J, with 15 bases between. CDR3 DNA sequence: TGCAGCGCCCGGCAGGATAGAATGAACACTGAAGCTTTCTTT. Translated, it gives CSARQDRMNTEAFF.

This chain connects TRBV9 to TRBJ2-5, with 7 bases identical to TRBD2. Looked up from germline, CDR1 is SGDLS and CDR2 is YYNGEE. The length of the CDR3 is 14 residues. V lost 0 bases, J lost 14 bases, and 13 bases stayed unmatched. CDR3 sequence (DNA): TGTGCCAGCAGCGTAGTGTCCGGCAGTGGGACTATCTACTTC. As protein: CASSVVSGSGTIYF.

This chain joins TRBV15 and TRBJ2-7; D gene ambiguous. There are 14 residues in the CDR3. CDR1 is LNHNV, CDR2 YYDKDF, per germline (reference sequence). V was shortened by 3 bases and J by 0 bases, with 9 bases between the two germline ends. CDR3 protein: CATSRMALSYEQYF. The CDR3 nucleotides are TGTGCCACCAGCAGGATGGCCCTCTCCTACGAGCAGTACTTC.

This clone was seen only once. This chain connects TRBV5-1 to TRBJ2-2; 7 bases are shared with TRBD2. This CDR3 spans 16 amino acids. Germline V gene sequence: CDR1 SGHRS, CDR2 YFSETQ. V lost 1 base to trimming and J lost 1 base; unmatched junction nucleotides: 4. CDR3 nucleotide sequence: TGCGCCAGCAGCTTGATCGCGGGAGTGAACACCGGGGAGCTGTTTTTT. It yields the protein CASSLIAGVNTGELFF. Complete variable domain (other parts from reference TRBV5-1 and TRBJ2-2): KAGVTQTPRYLIKTRGQQVTLSCSPISGHRSVSWYQQTPGQGLQFLFEYFSETQRNKGNFPGRFSGRQFSNSRSEMNVSTLELGDSALYLCASSLIAGVNTGELFFGEGSRLTVL.

The chain is built from TRBV18 and TRBJ1-2; possible D gene TRBD1, 5 bases. Germline V gene sequence: CDR1 KGHSH, CDR2 LQKENI. CDR3 length: 14 amino acids. V lost 4 bases and J 2 bases, leaving 11 bases between the germline ends. CDR3: CASSHRRGNYGYTF. DNA for the CDR3: TGTGCCAGCTCACACCGGCGGGGGAACTATGGCTACACCTTC.

The chain uses TRBV28 and TRBJ2-7; a possible D gene is TRBD1 (5 bases). Germline loops: CDR1 MDHEN, CDR2 SYDVKM. Deletions cut 7 bases from V and 0 bases from J, with 19 bases between. The CDR3 has 16 residues. The CDR3 DNA is TGTGCCAGCAACAAAGGCAGGGATGGGGACTCCTACGAGCAGTACTTC. Translation: CASNKGRDGDSYEQYF.

The chain combines TRBV19 with TRBJ1-5; D gene uncertain. The CDR3 runs to 19 residues. CDR1 and CDR2 (germline): LNHDA, SQIVND (reference sequence). The V and J ends lost 3 bases and 0 bases respectively, with 21 bases between them. Here the CDR3 reads CASSIFGNGDGGSNQPQHF. DNA of the CDR3: TGTGCCAGTAGTATTTTCGGGAACGGAGACGGTGGTAGCAATCAGCCCCAGCATTTT. The variable domain in full, completed from reference TRBV19 and TRBJ1-5, reads DGGITQSPKYLFRKEGQNVTLSCEQNLNHDAMYWYRQDPGQGLRLIYYSQIVNDFQKGDIAEGYSVSREKKESFPLTVTSAQKNPTAFYLCASSIFGNGDGGSNQPQHFGDGTRLSIL.